The 6 T cell receptor beta chains presented below share a single source sample, sequenced in a study of monozygotic twins with inflammatory bowel disease. TCRdb re-called the 5' RACE reads and shows each CDR3 protein once, DNA omitted. The repertoire table contains 150,000 to 200,000 distinct CDR3 sequences. What was sequenced was blood. All receptors derive from a human donor with ulcerative colitis or Crohn's disease, or a healthy co-twin of an affected twin (not recorded which).

The J gene is TRBJ2-3, the V gene TRBV23-1; TCRdb lists TRBD2, though no DNA is available to test this call. TRBV23-1 is given ORF status, its function remaining uncertain. This CDR3 comprises 15 residues. CDR3 in amino acids: CASRERLVEADTQYF.

The chain uses TRBV19 and TRBJ2-7; TCRdb's D gene call, TRBD1, goes unchecked for lack of DNA. The CDR3 spans 14 residues. The germline V gene has CDR1 LNHDA and CDR2 SQIVND (reference sequence). The CDR3 sequence is CASSIGGATYEQYF.

The chain has TRBV28 and TRBJ2-1; TCRdb reports TRBD2, a call that lacks DNA to check it against. There are 16 residues in the CDR3. Germline V gene lookup returns CDR1 MDHEN and CDR2 SYDVKM. CDR3: CASSTGLAGGPTEQFF.

The chain employs TRBV18 and TRBJ2-7; TCRdb calls TRBD1, which cannot be checked without DNA. Germline CDR1 KGHSH, CDR2 LQKENI. This CDR3 spans 14 amino acids. The CDR3 sequence: CASSPPQGAVEQYF.

The rearrangement links TRBV12-3 or TRBV12-4 to TRBJ2-6; TCRdb proposes TRBD1, but this gene call is untestable without DNA. CDR3 length: 17 amino acids. CDR3 amino acids: CASSFTGANSGANVLTF.

This chain connects TRBV7-9 to TRBJ2-2; TCRdb returns TRBD1, unconfirmable since there is no DNA. CDR1 and CDR2 from the germline V gene are SEHNR and FQNEAQ (reference sequence). The CDR3 runs to 15 residues. The CDR3 loop is CASSLRLDSTGELFF.